This section outlines one T cell receptor (beta chain) sequence together with its context. Sequenced by immunoSEQ multiplex PCR; TCRdb stores in-frame clones only, minus some. The sample carries about 150,000 clones, 92% recorded once. These data originate in a study of control samples from healthy donors and cancer patients. The receptor was isolated from a woman in her 30s in good health. The material sequenced was blood.

The CDR3 is CASSQGAVGGNEQFF. CDR3 sequence (DNA): TGTGCCAGCAGCCAGGGAGCGGTTGGGGGCAATGAGCAGTTCTTC. This sequence joins TRBV9 and TRBJ2-1, with D possibly called TRBD1 or TRBD2 (5 bases each). The germline V gene encodes CDR1 SGDLS and CDR2 YYNGEE. The CDR3 spans 15 residues. V was pared by 4 bases and J by 6 bases, with 17 bases between.